The 31 T cell receptor beta chains given below trace back to one sample, sequenced in a study of CD8+ T cells in alopecia areata (dated by TCRdb to 2017 to 2018). The label giving this sample's time point can be read as: about 4 weeks on oral tofacitinib. The meaning of the sample's treatment or condition label: oral pan-JAK inhibitor, 5-10 mg twice daily. Library preparation used the immunoSEQ multiplex PCR assay. For TCR sequencing, RNA was extracted from every sample and reverse transcribed into cDNA to serve as template. Sourced from immuneACCESS, this table was stored by TCRdb with only in-frame sequences that have V and J called. A share of the clones is absent; for the studies checked, an unresolved V gene accounts for under half, and the remainder has no known explanation. In all, the sample holds about 150,000 clones, and roughly 50% of those were seen once. Less than 20% of the sample is in the top ten clones.

The sample in question was CD8+ T cells sorted from blood, obtained at week 4, from a patient treated with tofacitinib. These receptors all come from a human donor with alopecia areata.

This clone was seen once. The V gene is TRBV4-3, the J gene TRBJ1-1, with D possibly being TRBD1 (6 bases). This CDR3 comprises 16 residues. V gave up 6 bases and J gave up 1 base, with 18 bases separating them. Germline loops: CDR1 LGHNA, CDR2 YSLEER. CDR3 in amino acids: CASSRTPGHRNTEAFF. In nucleotides, the CDR3 is TGCGCCAGCAGTCGCACCCCGGGACACAGGAACACTGAAGCTTTCTTT.

The rearrangement links TRBV5-1 to TRBJ1-1; D gene uncertain. There are 12 residues in the CDR3. The ends were cut back, 5 bases at V and 3 bases at J, with 8 bases in the middle. Germline loops: CDR1 SGHRS, CDR2 YFSETQ. Written as DNA, the CDR3 is TGCGCCAGCAGGGACGACGACACTGAAGCTTTCTTT. Translating it yields CASRDDDTEAFF.

CDR3 sequence: CASSYEGNGYTF. The CDR3 DNA is TGTGCCAGCAGTTACGAGGGGAATGGCTACACCTTC. The chain couples TRBV6-6 to TRBJ1-2, with D perhaps matching TRBD1 (5 bases). The V gene's germline CDR1 is MNHNY and CDR2 SVGAGI (reference sequence). V lost 2 bases to trimming and J lost 6 bases, with 7 bases between them. The CDR3 runs 12 residues.

The chain links TRBV4-1 to TRBJ2-3, with D unresolved. The V gene's germline CDR1 is MGHRA and CDR2 YSYEKL. V dropped 1 base and J dropped 2 bases, with 7 bases sitting between them. The CDR3 runs to 14 residues. The CDR3 here is CASSQVAVTDTQYF. DNA of the CDR3: TGCGCCAGCAGCCAAGTCGCCGTCACAGATACGCAGTATTTT.

The V call is TRBV5-4, the J call TRBJ1-5; 8 bases are shared with TRBD1. The V segment lost 2 bases and the J segment 2 bases; nucleotides outside the gene matches: 6. The CDR3 totals 16 residues. The germline gives CDR1 SGHNT, CDR2 YYREEE (reference sequence). The CDR3 sequence is CASSFQGAGGNQPQHF. The CDR3 nucleotides are TGTGCCAGCAGCTTTCAGGGGGCAGGTGGCAATCAGCCCCAGCATTTT.

CDR3 residues: CASSGLGGGYTF. CDR3 nucleotides: TGTGCCAGCAGCGGCCTTGGAGGTGGCTACACCTTC. The chain employs TRBV9 and TRBJ1-2; no firm D call. The CDR3 runs 12 residues. The ends were cut back, 3 bases at V and 7 bases at J, with 10 bases in the middle. Germline V gene data show CDR1 as SGDLS and CDR2 as YYNGEE.

The CDR3 sequence: CSVGGRARQYF. The CDR3 region has the DNA TGCAGCGTTGGAGGTAGGGCCCGACAGTACTTC. The chain recombines TRBV29-1 with TRBJ2-4, with D uncertain. The germline CDR1 and CDR2 sequences are SQVTM and ANQGSEA. Trimming stripped 4 bases from V and 13 bases from J, with 14 bases between. The CDR3 runs 11 residues.

The gene calls are TRBV30 and TRBJ1-2, with D unclear. The CDR3 loop spans 12 amino acids. V was trimmed by 2 bases and J by 4 bases, leaving 8 bases between them. CDR1 and CDR2 (germline): GTSNPN, SVGIG (reference sequence). The DNA for the CDR3 is TGTGCCTGGAGTCCAGTAGCCTATGGCTACACCTTC. Translated: CAWSPVAYGYTF.

The rearrangement uses TRBV11-1 and TRBJ2-7, with D uncertain. Germline CDR1 and CDR2: SGHAT and FQDESV (reference sequence). V was clipped by 2 bases and J by 0 bases, with 5 bases between them. The CDR3 extends over 13 amino acids. CDR3 residues: CASSLTASYEQYF. In DNA form, the CDR3 reads TGTGCCAGCAGCTTAACGGCCTCCTACGAGCAGTACTTC.

This clone came up once. This chain joins TRBV2 and TRBJ2-3; weak D call: TRBD1 (5 bases). The CDR3 sequence is 13 residues long. In germline, CDR1 is SNHLY, CDR2 FYNNEI. Deletions cut 6 bases from V and 3 bases from J, with 10 bases between. The chain's CDR3 is CASRGVGTDTQYF. The CDR3 region has the DNA TGTGCCAGCAGAGGGGTAGGGACAGATACGCAGTATTTT.

The chain combines TRBV20-1 with TRBJ2-7; D is uncertain. V was trimmed by 0 bases and J by 5 bases, leaving 5 bases between them. The CDR3 loop spans 11 amino acids. The germline CDR1 and CDR2 sequences are DFQATT and SNEGSKA (reference sequence). The CDR3 is CSARDGHEQYF. CDR3 nucleotides: TGCAGTGCTAGAGATGGCCACGAGCAGTACTTC.

This clone was observed a handful of times. V gene TRBV14 combines with J gene TRBJ2-2; 8 positions match TRBD1. Trimming removed 4 bases from V and 6 bases from J; junction bases left unmatched: 7. Looked up from germline, CDR1 is SGHDN and CDR2 is FVKESK. The CDR3 loop spans 15 amino acids. The DNA for the CDR3 is TGTGCCAGCAGCCCCTGGACAGGGCCAGCCGGGGAGCTGTTTTTT. This encodes CASSPWTGPAGELFF.

The chain combines TRBV7-9 with TRBJ2-2; D gene ambiguous. V lost 8 bases to trimming and J lost 0 bases, with 13 bases between them. The germline V gene has CDR1 SEHNR and CDR2 FQNEAQ (reference sequence). CDR3 length equals 15 residues. Written as DNA, the CDR3 is TGTGCCAGCGGGAAGAAACGAACGAACACCGGGGAGCTGTTTTTT. It encodes CASGKKRTNTGELFF. Filled out from reference TRBV7-9 and TRBJ2-2, the complete variable domain reads DTGVSQNPRHKITKRGQNVTFRCDPISEHNRLYWYRQTLGQGPEFLTYFQNEAQLEKSRLLSDRFSAERPKGSFSTLEIQRTEQGDSAMYLCASGKKRTNTGELFFGEGSRLTVL.

V usage is TRBV18 and J usage is TRBJ1-6, with D uncertain. Trimming removed 2 bases from V and 9 bases from J, with 17 bases in between. Germline V gene sequence: CDR1 KGHSH, CDR2 LQKENI. The CDR3 length is 16 residues. This CDR3 reads CASSPSPRTVSSPLHF. Written as DNA, the CDR3 is TGTGCCAGCTCACCAAGCCCCCGGACTGTGAGTTCACCCCTCCACTTT.

The chain couples TRBV5-4 to TRBJ2-3; D tentatively fits TRBD1 or TRBD2 (5 bases each). Trimming took off 4 bases at V and 2 bases at J, with 14 bases between the two ends. Per the germline V gene, CDR1 is SGHNT and CDR2 is YYREEE (reference sequence). CDR3 size: 15 residues. For the CDR3, the DNA is TGTGCCAGCAGCGAAGAGGGGCCTGCCACAGATACGCAGTATTTT. Translated, it gives CASSEEGPATDTQYF.

The V call is TRBV7-9, the J call TRBJ2-1; 11 bases match TRBD1. Germline-derived CDR1 and CDR2 are SEHNR and FQNEAQ (reference sequence). The CDR3 consists of 16 residues. Unmatched junction bases numbered 10, after V lost 5 bases and J lost 7 bases. The CDR3 nucleotides are TGTGCCAGCAGCGCCCCGCGCGGACAGGGGGCGAATGAGCAGTTCTTC. Encoded protein: CASSAPRGQGANEQFF.

The chain is built from TRBV2 and TRBJ1-6, with TRBD1 matching over 7 bases. The CDR3 runs 17 residues. J was trimmed by 8 bases and V by 5 bases; bases with no gene match: 15. The germline V gene has CDR1 SNHLY and CDR2 FYNNEI. Here the CDR3 reads CASSPFGGGAEDSPLHF. Here the CDR3 DNA reads TGTGCCAGCAGTCCGTTCGGAGGGGGCGCAGAAGATTCACCCCTCCACTTT.

The chain is built from TRBV6-5 and TRBJ2-7, with D perhaps given as TRBD1 or TRBD2 (5 bases each). The CDR3 contains 14 residues. Trimming shortened V by 10 bases and J by 5 bases, and 21 bases separated the two germline ends. The germline CDR1 and CDR2 sequences are MNHEY and SVGAGI. CDR3 in DNA: TGTGCCACCGCCGGGATTAGGGGTAGCAACGAGCAGTACTTC. Residues: CATAGIRGSNEQYF.

This clone was recorded a few times. This sequence joins TRBV18 and TRBJ1-1; D ambiguous. Germline loops: CDR1 KGHSH, CDR2 LQKENI. Trimming stripped 6 bases from V and 5 bases from J, with 13 bases between. The CDR3 has 13 amino acids. CDR3 residues: CASSHPDGTEAFF. The CDR3 region has the DNA TGTGCCAGCTCCCATCCGGATGGTACTGAAGCTTTCTTT. Variable domain in full (rest from reference TRBV18 and TRBJ1-1): NAGVMQNPRHLVRRRGQEARLRCSPMKGHSHVYWYRQLPEEGLKFMVYLQKENIIDESGMPKERFSAEFPKEGPSILRIQQVVRGDSAAYFCASSHPDGTEAFFGQGTRLTVV.

This clone came up a few times. The rearrangement uses TRBV5-6 and TRBJ1-2; D perhaps matches TRBD1 (6 bases). The CDR3 has 14 residues. V lost 3 bases and J 4 bases, leaving 13 bases between the germline ends. The germline CDR1 and CDR2 sequences are SGHDT and YYEEEE. DNA of the CDR3: TGTGCCAGCAGCTCCGACACAGGGCTCTATGGCTACACCTTC. Translation: CASSSDTGLYGYTF.

This rearrangement joins TRBV2 to TRBJ1-1; a possible D gene is TRBD1 (5 bases). The CDR3 extends over 17 amino acids. CDR1 and CDR2 (germline): SNHLY, FYNNEI. V was shortened by 8 bases and J by 6 bases, with 28 bases between the two germline ends. CDR3 DNA: TGTGCCAGCCTTGGGACTAGCGGGGCCTATGTAACGCCTGAAGCTTTCTTT. Translation gives CASLGTSGAYVTPEAFF. Full variable domain (rest looked up from reference TRBV2 and TRBJ1-1): EPEVTQTPSHQVTQMGQEVILRCVPISNHLYFYWYRQILGQKVEFLVSFYNNEISEKSEIFDDQFSVERPDGSNFTLKIRSTKLEDSAMYFCASLGTSGAYVTPEAFFGQGTRLTVV.

J is TRBJ1-2 and V is TRBV6-5; TRBD1 matches 10 bases. Per the germline V gene, CDR1 is MNHEY and CDR2 is SVGAGI. Germline trimming cut 8 bases from V and 6 bases from J; bases unmatched to any gene: 3. CDR3 size: 12 residues. The CDR3 region is CASSGTGDGYTF. The CDR3, as DNA: TGTGCCAGCTCTGGGACAGGGGATGGCTACACCTTC.

The chain recombines TRBV2 with TRBJ1-2, with 7 bases lining up with TRBD1. Germline trimming cut 9 bases from V and 4 bases from J; bases unmatched to any gene: 11. Germline V gene data show CDR1 as SNHLY and CDR2 as FYNNEI. The CDR3 is made up of 14 amino acids. Written as DNA, the CDR3 is TGTGCCAGAGCAGTGACAGGGCCCGGCTATGGCTACACCTTC. Protein product: CARAVTGPGYGYTF.

This chain links TRBV4-3 with TRBJ2-5, with 10 positions matching TRBD2. CDR3 length: 16 residues. Unmatched junction bases numbered 7, after V lost 3 bases and J lost 3 bases. The germline V gene has CDR1 LGHNA and CDR2 YSLEER. CDR3 region: CASSHFTSGEEETQYF. The CDR3 DNA follows: TGCGCCAGCAGCCATTTCACTAGCGGGGAAGAAGAGACCCAGTACTTC.

CDR3 amino acids: CAISEVETNQETQYF. In nucleotides, the CDR3 is TGTGCCATCAGTGAAGTTGAGACTAATCAAGAGACCCAGTACTTC. The rearrangement joins TRBV10-3 to TRBJ2-5, with D possibly matching TRBD2 (5 bases). Germline lookup yields CDR1 ENHRY and CDR2 SYGVKD. V dropped 3 bases and J dropped 2 bases, with 13 bases sitting between them. This CDR3 contains 15 residues.

The chain recombines TRBV29-1 with TRBJ2-7; tentative D call: TRBD1 (6 bases). The CDR3 contains 13 residues. V shed 6 bases and J shed 3 bases, with 15 bases lying between them. Per the germline V gene, CDR1 is SQVTM and CDR2 is ANQGSEA. CDR3 sequence: CSVVDRQGYEQYF. The CDR3 DNA reads TGCAGCGTCGTGGACAGACAAGGCTACGAGCAGTACTTC.

Note on this clone: Relative to the germline gene, one junction end is altered; a read error may explain this. Additional DNA sequences in this sample encode the identical CDR3. This chain connects TRBV29-1 to TRBJ2-7, with TRBD2 matching 10 bases. The CDR3 spans 13 residues. CDR1 and CDR2 (germline): SQVTM, ANQGSEA. CDR3 nucleotides: TGCAGCGCCACCAGCGGGGGGGCTTACGAACAGTACTTC. It specifies CSATSGGAYEQYF.

V is TRBV27 and J is TRBJ2-1; TRBD2 agrees at 7 bases. Germline CDR1 and CDR2: MNHEY and SMNVEV (reference sequence). With V trimmed by 5 bases and J by 9 bases, 7 bases remained unmatched. The CDR3 length is 13 residues. The CDR3 loop is CASSLRGGGEQFF. The CDR3 DNA sequence: TGTGCCAGCAGTCTCCGAGGCGGGGGTGAGCAGTTCTTC.

The genes are TRBV27 and TRBJ1-5; 11 positions agree with TRBD1. J lost 7 bases, V lost 5 bases, and 7 bases had no gene match. CDR1 is MNHEY, CDR2 SMNVEV, per germline (reference sequence). CDR3 length: 15 residues. In DNA form, the CDR3 reads TGTGCCAGCAGTCCCGGACAGGGGGCTGGGCAGCCCCAGCATTTT. Translated, it gives CASSPGQGAGQPQHF.

This chain uses TRBV5-6 with TRBJ1-5; 7 bases line up with TRBD1. V shed 6 bases and J 0 bases; nucleotides not matched to a gene: 15. The CDR3 has 18 residues. The germline CDR1 and CDR2 sequences are SGHDT and YYEEEE. The CDR3 bases are TGTGCCAGCACCAGCTCACCGCAGGGGGAATATAGCAATCAGCCCCAGCATTTT. It specifies CASTSSPQGEYSNQPQHF.

The chain has TRBV7-9 and TRBJ2-1, with D hard to call. Looked up from germline, CDR1 is SEHNR and CDR2 is FQNEAQ (reference sequence). The CDR3 loop spans 16 amino acids. With 4 bases removed from V and 0 bases from J, the gap between germline ends came to 13 bases. The CDR3 DNA reads as TGTGCCAGCAGCTCTGCGTGGCCATCCTCCTACAATGAGCAGTTCTTC. Residues: CASSSAWPSSYNEQFF.